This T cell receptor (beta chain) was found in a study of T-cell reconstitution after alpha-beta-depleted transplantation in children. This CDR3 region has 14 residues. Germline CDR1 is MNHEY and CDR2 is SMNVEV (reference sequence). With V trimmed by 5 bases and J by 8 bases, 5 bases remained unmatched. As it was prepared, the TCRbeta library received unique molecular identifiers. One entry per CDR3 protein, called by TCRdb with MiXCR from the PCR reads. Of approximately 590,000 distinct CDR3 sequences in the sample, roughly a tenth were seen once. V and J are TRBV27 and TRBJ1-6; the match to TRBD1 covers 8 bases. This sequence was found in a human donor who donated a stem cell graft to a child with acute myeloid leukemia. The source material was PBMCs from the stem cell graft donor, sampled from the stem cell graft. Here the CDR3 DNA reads TGTGCCAGCAGTCCACAGGGGGGGTATTCACCCCTCCACTTT. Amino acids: CASSPQGGYSPLHF.